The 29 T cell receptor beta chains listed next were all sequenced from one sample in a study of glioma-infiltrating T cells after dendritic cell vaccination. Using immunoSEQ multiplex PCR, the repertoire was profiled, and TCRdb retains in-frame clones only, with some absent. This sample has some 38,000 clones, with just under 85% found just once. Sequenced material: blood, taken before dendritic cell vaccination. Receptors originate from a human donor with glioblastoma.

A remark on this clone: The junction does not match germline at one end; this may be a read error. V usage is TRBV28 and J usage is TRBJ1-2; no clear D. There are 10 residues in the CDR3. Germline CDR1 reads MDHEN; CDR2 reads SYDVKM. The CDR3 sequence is CATLNYGYTF. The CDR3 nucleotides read TGCGCTACCCTTAACTATGGCTACACCTTC.

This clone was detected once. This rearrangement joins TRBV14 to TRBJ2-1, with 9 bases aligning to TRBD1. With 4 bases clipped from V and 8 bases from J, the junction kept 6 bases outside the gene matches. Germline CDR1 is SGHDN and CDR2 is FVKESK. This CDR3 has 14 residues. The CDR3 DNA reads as TGTGCCAGCAGCCTCGGACAGGGGTGGGATGAGCAGTTCTTC. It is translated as CASSLGQGWDEQFF.

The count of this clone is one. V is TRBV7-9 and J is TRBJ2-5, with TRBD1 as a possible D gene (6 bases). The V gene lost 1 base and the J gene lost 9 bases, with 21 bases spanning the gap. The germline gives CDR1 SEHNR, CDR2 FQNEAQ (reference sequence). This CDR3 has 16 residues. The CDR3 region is CASSLVQGSGSEAQYF. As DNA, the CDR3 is TGTGCCAGCAGCTTAGTTCAGGGGAGCGGTTCTGAGGCCCAGTACTTC.

CDR3 region: CATSRPGIGPQHF. Here the CDR3 DNA reads TGTGCCACCAGCAGGCCAGGGATCGGGCCCCAGCATTTT. This rearrangement joins TRBV15 to TRBJ1-5, with a possible D match to TRBD1 (5 bases). There are 13 residues in the CDR3. The germline CDR1 and CDR2 sequences are LNHNV and YYDKDF (reference sequence). V was cut by 3 bases and J by 9 bases, with 12 bases left in between.

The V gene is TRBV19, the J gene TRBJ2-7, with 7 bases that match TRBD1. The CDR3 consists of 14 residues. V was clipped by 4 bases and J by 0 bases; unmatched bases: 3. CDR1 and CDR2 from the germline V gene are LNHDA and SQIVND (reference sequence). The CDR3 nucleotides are TGTGCCAGTAGTAGGGGACAGAGCTCCTACGAGCAGTACTTC. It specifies CASSRGQSSYEQYF. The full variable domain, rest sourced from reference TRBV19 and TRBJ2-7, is DGGITQSPKYLFRKEGQNVTLSCEQNLNHDAMYWYRQDPGQGLRLIYYSQIVNDFQKGDIAEGYSVSREKKESFPLTVTSAQKNPTAFYLCASSRGQSSYEQYFGPGTRLTVT.

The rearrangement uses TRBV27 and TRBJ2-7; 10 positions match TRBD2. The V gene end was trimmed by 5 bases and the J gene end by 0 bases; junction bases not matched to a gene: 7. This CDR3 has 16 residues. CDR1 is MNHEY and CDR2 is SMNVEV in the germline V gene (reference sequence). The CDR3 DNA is TGTGCCAGCAGTCAGCGGGGGGGGACAGTCTCCTACGAGCAGTACTTC. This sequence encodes CASSQRGGTVSYEQYF.

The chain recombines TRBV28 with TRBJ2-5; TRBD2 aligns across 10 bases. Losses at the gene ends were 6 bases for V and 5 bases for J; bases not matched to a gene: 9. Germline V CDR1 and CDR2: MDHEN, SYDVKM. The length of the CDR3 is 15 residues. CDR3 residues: CASRAGTSEAETQYF. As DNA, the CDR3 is TGTGCCAGCAGGGCCGGGACTAGCGAGGCGGAGACCCAGTACTTC.

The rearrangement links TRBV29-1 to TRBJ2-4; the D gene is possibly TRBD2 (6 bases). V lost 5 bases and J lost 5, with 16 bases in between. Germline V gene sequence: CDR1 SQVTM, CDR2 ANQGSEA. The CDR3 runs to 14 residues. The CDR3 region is CSVLPTRRENIQYF. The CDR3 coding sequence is TGCAGCGTTCTCCCGACTAGGCGGGAAAACATTCAGTACTTC.

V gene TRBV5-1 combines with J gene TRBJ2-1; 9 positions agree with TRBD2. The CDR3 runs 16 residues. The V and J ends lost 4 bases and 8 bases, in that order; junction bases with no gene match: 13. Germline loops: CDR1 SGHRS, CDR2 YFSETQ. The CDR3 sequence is CASSASSSGVFYEQFF. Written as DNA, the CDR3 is TGCGCCAGCAGCGCCTCATCTAGCGGGGTCTTTTATGAGCAGTTCTTC.

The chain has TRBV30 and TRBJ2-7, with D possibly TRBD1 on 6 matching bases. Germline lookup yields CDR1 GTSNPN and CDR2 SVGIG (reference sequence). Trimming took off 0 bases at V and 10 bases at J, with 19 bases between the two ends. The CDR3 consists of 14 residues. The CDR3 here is CAWSVLVTGDFQYF. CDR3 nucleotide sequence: TGTGCCTGGAGTGTACTAGTGACAGGTGACTTTCAGTACTTC.

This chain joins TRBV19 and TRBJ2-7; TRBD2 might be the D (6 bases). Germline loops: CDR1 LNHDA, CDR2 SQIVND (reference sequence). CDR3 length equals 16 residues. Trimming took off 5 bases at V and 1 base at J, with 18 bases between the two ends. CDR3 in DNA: TGTGCCAGTAGTGCTCAGTCTAGGAGGGGTTCCTACGAGCAGTACTTC. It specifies CASSAQSRRGSYEQYF.

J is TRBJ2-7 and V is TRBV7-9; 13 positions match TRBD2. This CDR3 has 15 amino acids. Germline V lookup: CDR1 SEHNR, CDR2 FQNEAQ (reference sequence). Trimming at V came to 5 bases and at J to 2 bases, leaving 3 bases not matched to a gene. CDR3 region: CASSGLAGVTYEQYF. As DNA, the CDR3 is TGTGCCAGCAGCGGACTAGCGGGGGTTACCTACGAGCAGTACTTC.

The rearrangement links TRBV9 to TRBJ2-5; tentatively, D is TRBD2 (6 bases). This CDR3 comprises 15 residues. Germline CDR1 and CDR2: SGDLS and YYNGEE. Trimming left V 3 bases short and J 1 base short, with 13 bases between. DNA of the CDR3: TGTGCCAGCAGCGCTCTTGGGGGGTCCCAAGAGACCCAGTACTTC. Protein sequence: CASSALGGSQETQYF.

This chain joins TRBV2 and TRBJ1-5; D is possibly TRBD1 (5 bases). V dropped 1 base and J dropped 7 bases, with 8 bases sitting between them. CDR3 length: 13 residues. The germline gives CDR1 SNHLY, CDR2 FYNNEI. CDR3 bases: TGTGCCAGCAGTGAAGGGGGCAGGCAGCCCCAGCATTTT. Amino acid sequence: CASSEGGRQPQHF. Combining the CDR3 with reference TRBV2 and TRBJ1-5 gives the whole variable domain EPEVTQTPSHQVTQMGQEVILRCVPISNHLYFYWYRQILGQKVEFLVSFYNNEISEKSEIFDDQFSVERPDGSNFTLKIRSTKLEDSAMYFCASSEGGRQPQHFGDGTRLSIL.

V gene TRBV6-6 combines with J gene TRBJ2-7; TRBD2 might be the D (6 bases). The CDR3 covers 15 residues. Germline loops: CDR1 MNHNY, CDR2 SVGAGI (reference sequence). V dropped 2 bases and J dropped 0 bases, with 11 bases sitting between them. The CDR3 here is CASSYGGSHSYEQYF. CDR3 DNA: TGTGCCAGCAGTTACGGAGGGTCCCACTCCTACGAGCAGTACTTC.

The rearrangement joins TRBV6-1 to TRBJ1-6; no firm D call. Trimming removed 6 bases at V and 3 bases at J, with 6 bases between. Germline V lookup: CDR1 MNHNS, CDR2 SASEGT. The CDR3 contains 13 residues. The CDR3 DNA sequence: TGTGCCAGCAGAGAGAGCTATAATTCACCCCTCCACTTT. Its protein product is CASRESYNSPLHF.

Here the CDR3 DNA reads TGTGCCACCAGCAGATCCTTGACAGGGGTGTTAAGGAAAGAGACCCAGTACTTC. Its translation is CATSRSLTGVLRKETQYF. This chain uses TRBV15 with TRBJ2-5; 8 bases line up with TRBD1. The ends lost 2 bases at V and 3 bases at J; junction bases unmatched: 14. The CDR3 has 18 residues. Looked up from germline, CDR1 is LNHNV and CDR2 is YYDKDF (reference sequence).

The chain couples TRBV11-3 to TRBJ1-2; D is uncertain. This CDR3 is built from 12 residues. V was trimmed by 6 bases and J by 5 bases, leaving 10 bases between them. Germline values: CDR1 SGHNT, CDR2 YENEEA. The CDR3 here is CASSLDRYGYTF. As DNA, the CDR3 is TGTGCCAGCAGTCTAGACCGTTATGGCTACACCTTC.

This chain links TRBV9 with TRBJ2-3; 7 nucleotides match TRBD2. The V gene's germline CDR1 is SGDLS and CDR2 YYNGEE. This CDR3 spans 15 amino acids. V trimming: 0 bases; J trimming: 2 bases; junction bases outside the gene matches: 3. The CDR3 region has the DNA TGTGCCAGCAGCGTAGCAGCGGGGTTCACAGATACGCAGTATTTT. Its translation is CASSVAAGFTDTQYF.

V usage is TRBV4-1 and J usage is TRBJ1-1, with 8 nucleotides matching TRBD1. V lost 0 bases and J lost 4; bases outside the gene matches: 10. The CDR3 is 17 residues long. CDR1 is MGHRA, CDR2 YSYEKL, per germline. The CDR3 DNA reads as TGCGCCAGCAGCCAAGACTGGACAGGGTTAATGGGCACTGAAGCTTTCTTT. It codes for CASSQDWTGLMGTEAFF.

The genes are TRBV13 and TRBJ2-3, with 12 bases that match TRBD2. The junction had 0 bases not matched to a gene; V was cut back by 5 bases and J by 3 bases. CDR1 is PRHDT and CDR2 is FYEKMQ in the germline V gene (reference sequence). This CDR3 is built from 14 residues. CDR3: CASSTSGGTDTQYF. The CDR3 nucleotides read TGTGCCAGCAGCACTAGCGGGGGGACAGATACGCAGTATTTT.

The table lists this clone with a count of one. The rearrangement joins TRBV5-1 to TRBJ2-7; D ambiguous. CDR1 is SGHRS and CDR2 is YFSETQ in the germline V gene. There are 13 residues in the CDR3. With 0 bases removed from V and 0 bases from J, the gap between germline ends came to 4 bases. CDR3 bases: TGCGCCAGCAGCTTGGTCAGCTCCTACGAGCAGTACTTC. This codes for CASSLVSSYEQYF.

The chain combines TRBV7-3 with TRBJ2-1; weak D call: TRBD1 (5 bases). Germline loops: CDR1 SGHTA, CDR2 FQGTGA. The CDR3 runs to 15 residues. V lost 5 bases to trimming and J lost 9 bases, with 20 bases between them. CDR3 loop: CASSPYHSQDGEQFF. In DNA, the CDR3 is TGTGCCAGCAGCCCCTACCACTCACAGGACGGTGAGCAGTTCTTC. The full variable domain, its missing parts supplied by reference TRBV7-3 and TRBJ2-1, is GAGVSQTPSNKVTEKGKYVELRCDPISGHTALYWYRQSLGQGPEFLIYFQGTGAADDSGLPNDRFFAVRPEGSVSTLKIQRTERGDSAVYLCASSPYHSQDGEQFFGPGTRLTVL.

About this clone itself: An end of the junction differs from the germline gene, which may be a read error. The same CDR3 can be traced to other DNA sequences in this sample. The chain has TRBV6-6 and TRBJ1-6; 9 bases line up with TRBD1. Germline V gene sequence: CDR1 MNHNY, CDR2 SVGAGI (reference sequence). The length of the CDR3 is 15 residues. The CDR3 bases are TGTGCCAGCAGTCTAAGCACAGGGGGCAATTCCCCCCTCCACTTT. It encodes CASSLSTGGNSPLHF.

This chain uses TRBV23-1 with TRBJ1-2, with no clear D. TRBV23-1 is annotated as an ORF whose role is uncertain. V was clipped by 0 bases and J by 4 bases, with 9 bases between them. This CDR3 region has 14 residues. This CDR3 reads CASSQSGGCYGYTF. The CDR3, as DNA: TGCGCCAGCAGTCAATCAGGCGGGTGCTATGGCTACACCTTC.

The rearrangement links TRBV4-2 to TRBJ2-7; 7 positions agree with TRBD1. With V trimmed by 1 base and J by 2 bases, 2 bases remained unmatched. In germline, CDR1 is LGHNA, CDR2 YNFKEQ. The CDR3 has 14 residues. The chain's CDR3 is CASSQGDSAYEQYF. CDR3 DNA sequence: TGTGCCAGCAGCCAAGGGGACAGCGCCTACGAGCAGTACTTC.

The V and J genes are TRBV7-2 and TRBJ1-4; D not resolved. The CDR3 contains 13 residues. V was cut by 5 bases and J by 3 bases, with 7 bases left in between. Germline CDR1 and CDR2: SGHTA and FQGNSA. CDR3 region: CASSPPSNEKLFF. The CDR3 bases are TGTGCCAGCAGCCCCCCCTCTAATGAAAAACTGTTTTTT. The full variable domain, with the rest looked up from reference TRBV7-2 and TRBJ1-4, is GAGVSQSPSNKVTEKGKDVELRCDPISGHTALYWYRQSLGQGLEFLIYFQGNSAPDKSGLPSDRFSAERTGGSVSTLTIQRTQQEDSAVYLCASSPPSNEKLFFGSGTQLSVL.

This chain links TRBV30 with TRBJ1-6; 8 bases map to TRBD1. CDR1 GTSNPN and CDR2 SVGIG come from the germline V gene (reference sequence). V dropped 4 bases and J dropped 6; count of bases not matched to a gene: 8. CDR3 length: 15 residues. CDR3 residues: CAWNFDRGINSPLHF. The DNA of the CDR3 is TGTGCCTGGAATTTCGACAGGGGAATTAATTCACCCCTCCACTTT.

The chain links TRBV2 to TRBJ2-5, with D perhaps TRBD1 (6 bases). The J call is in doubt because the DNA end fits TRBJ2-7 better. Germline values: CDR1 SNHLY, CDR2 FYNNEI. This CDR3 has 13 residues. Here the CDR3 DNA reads TGTGCCAGCAACAGGGCGATCTCCTACGAGCAGTACTTC. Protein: CASNRAISYEQYF.